The 30 T cell receptor beta chains in this list originate from one sample, sequenced in a study. One entry per CDR3 protein, called by TCRdb with MiXCR from the 5' RACE reads. Among about 8,600 distinct CDR3 sequences listed, 16% were seen once. The sequenced material came from memory CD4+ T cells sorted from blood. Subset denoted: memory CD4+ T cells, CD4+CD45RO+CD25-. These receptors originate from a female donor with breast cancer.

This chain uses TRBV5-1 with TRBJ2-6, with D perhaps TRBD1 (5 bases). The V end lost 10 bases, the J end lost 2 bases, and 10 bases lay between the germline ends. The length of the CDR3 is 13 residues. Germline V CDR1 and CDR2: SGHRS, YFSETQ. The CDR3 reads CASRAAGANVLTF. The CDR3 nucleotides are TGCGCCTCCAGGGCCGCTGGGGCCAACGTCCTGACTTTC.

This clonotype ranks as medium-sized. The chain uses TRBV20-1 and TRBJ2-7; 7 bases are a match to TRBD1. The germline CDR1 and CDR2 sequences are DFQATT and SNEGSKA (reference sequence). The CDR3 loop spans 15 amino acids. Trimming cost V 5 bases and J 2 bases; bases outside gene matches: 12. The CDR3: CSAQVGTAGAYEQYF. In DNA, the CDR3 is TGCAGTGCTCAGGTTGGGACAGCAGGCGCCTACGAGCAGTACTTC.

By sample share, this clonotype is medium-sized. V and J are TRBV6-5 and TRBJ1-2; D perhaps matches TRBD1 (5 bases). V was shortened by 2 bases and J by 0 bases, with 13 bases between the two germline ends. Looked up from germline, CDR1 is MNHEY and CDR2 is SVGAGI. There are 16 residues in the CDR3. CDR3 amino acids: CASSYLRQRTNYGYTF. The CDR3 nucleotides read TGTGCCAGCAGTTACCTCCGACAGAGGACTAACTATGGCTACACCTTC.

This clonotype is termed medium-sized (0.01 to 0.1%). The chain employs TRBV29-1 and TRBJ2-7; a weak D match, TRBD1 (5 bases). The V gene's germline CDR1 is SQVTM and CDR2 ANQGSEA. This CDR3 contains 14 residues. V shed 6 bases and J shed 1 base, with 16 bases lying between them. The CDR3 is CSVRRGSTSYEQYF. The CDR3 DNA sequence: TGCAGCGTCCGAAGGGGCTCCACGTCCTACGAGCAGTACTTC.

This clonotype was recorded at least ten times. The chain is built from TRBV2 and TRBJ2-1, with TRBD2 matching over 8 bases. This CDR3 region has 14 residues. CDR1 is SNHLY, CDR2 FYNNEI, per germline. J gave up 8 bases and V 7 bases, and 10 bases lay outside the gene matches. In DNA form, the CDR3 reads TGTGCCAGCAAATCCGGGACTAGTCTCTATGAGCAGTTCTTC. Protein product: CASKSGTSLYEQFF.

There are many counts of this clonotype. The rearrangement joins TRBV4-3 to TRBJ1-3, with D tentatively TRBD1 (6 bases). Germline V lookup: CDR1 LGHNA, CDR2 YSLEER. CDR3 length: 16 residues. V was cut by 0 bases and J by 0 bases, with 9 bases left in between. The CDR3 region is CASSQDWTASGNTIYF. The CDR3 DNA follows: TGCGCCAGCAGCCAAGATTGGACAGCCTCTGGAAACACCATATATTTT.

The rearrangement joins TRBV7-8 to TRBJ2-2; D uncertain. The CDR3 length is 14 residues. V shed 5 bases and J shed 0 bases, with 7 bases lying between them. Germline V lookup: CDR1 SGHVS, CDR2 FQNEAQ. The CDR3, as DNA: TGTGCCAGCAGCGGTGGGGCGAACACCGGGGAGCTGTTTTTT. This sequence encodes CASSGGANTGELFF. The whole variable domain, remainder taken from reference TRBV7-8 and TRBJ2-2, is GAGVSQSPRYKVAKRGQDVALRCDPISGHVSLFWYQQALGQGPEFLTYFQNEAQLDKSGLPSDRFFAERPEGSVSTLKIQRTQQEDSAVYLCASSGGANTGELFFGEGSRLTVL.

By share, this clonotype counts as medium-sized (0.01 to 0.1%). The chain employs TRBV10-3 and TRBJ1-1; D remains ambiguous. V dropped 2 bases and J dropped 3 bases, with 7 bases sitting between them. Germline CDR1 reads ENHRY; CDR2 reads SYGVKD. The CDR3 length is 13 residues. The CDR3 coding sequence is TGTGCCATCAGTGAGACTCGGGACACTGAAGCTTTCTTT. This encodes CAISETRDTEAFF.

Within the sample, this clonotype is medium-sized. The CDR3 DNA reads TGTGCCAGCAGTCGAAACAATGAAGAGACCCAGTACTTC. Protein: CASSRNNEETQYF. This chain links TRBV28 with TRBJ2-5, with no clear D. Germline V gives CDR1 MDHEN, CDR2 SYDVKM. This CDR3 contains 13 residues. V dropped 5 bases and J dropped 3 bases, with 10 bases sitting between them. The full variable domain, in which reference TRBV28 and TRBJ2-5 provide the parts outside the CDR3, is DVKVTQSSRYLVKRTGEKVFLECVQDMDHENMFWYRQDPGLGLRLIYFSYDVKMKEKGDIPEGYSVSREKKERFSLILESASTNQTSMYLCASSRNNEETQYFGPGTRLLVL.

By sample share, this clonotype is medium-sized. The V call is TRBV7-2, the J call TRBJ1-1, with 7 bases aligning to TRBD1. The CDR3 contains 17 residues. Germline V gives CDR1 SGHTA, CDR2 FQGNSA. The ends lost 4 bases at V and 1 base at J; junction bases unmatched: 12. This chain's CDR3 is CASSSPRGGGWNTEAFF. CDR3 DNA sequence: TGTGCCAGCAGCTCCCCCCGGGGAGGGGGCTGGAACACTGAAGCTTTCTTT. Using reference TRBV7-2 and TRBJ1-1 for the parts outside the CDR3, the full variable domain is GAGVSQSPSNKVTEKGKDVELRCDPISGHTALYWYRQSLGQGLEFLIYFQGNSAPDKSGLPSDRFSAERTGGSVSTLTIQRTQQEDSAVYLCASSSPRGGGWNTEAFFGQGTRLTVV.

This clonotype was picked up many times. The chain employs TRBV6-1 and TRBJ1-1; possibly TRBD1 for D (6 bases). CDR1 is MNHNS and CDR2 is SASEGT in the germline V gene. CDR3 size: 14 residues. V dropped 7 bases and J dropped 2 bases, with 14 bases sitting between them. The CDR3 protein is CASIINRDNTEAFF. CDR3 DNA: TGTGCCAGCATTATCAACAGGGACAACACTGAAGCTTTCTTT.

This clonotype turned up a few times. V usage is TRBV30 and J usage is TRBJ2-3; TRBD2 is a possible D gene (6 bases). Germline V gene sequence: CDR1 GTSNPN, CDR2 SVGIG (reference sequence). This CDR3 spans 13 amino acids. V was cut by 5 bases and J by 3 bases, with 12 bases left in between. This CDR3 reads CAWSLGGTDTQYF. Written as DNA, the CDR3 is TGTGCCTGGTCCCTCGGGGGAACAGATACGCAGTATTTT. Using reference TRBV30 and TRBJ2-3 for the parts outside the CDR3, the full variable domain is SQTIHQWPATLVQPVGSPLSLECTVEGTSNPNLYWYRQAAGRGLQLLFYSVGIGQISSEVPQNLSASRPQDRQFILSSKKLLLSDSGFYLCAWSLGGTDTQYFGPGTRLTVL.

In its sample, this clonotype is medium-sized. The chain carries TRBV27 and TRBJ2-2, with 15 bases aligning to TRBD2. Germline trimming cut 4 bases from V and 2 bases from J; bases unmatched to any gene: 11. This CDR3 has 20 amino acids. Germline V gene data show CDR1 as MNHEY and CDR2 as SMNVEV (reference sequence). CDR3 DNA: TGTGCCAGCAGTTCCCTCCCGGGACTAGCGGGGGGAGCTAACACCGGGGAGCTGTTTTTT. Protein sequence: CASSSLPGLAGGANTGELFF.

This clonotype is categorized as medium-sized (0.01 to 0.1%). This chain uses TRBV7-3 with TRBJ2-2; D unresolved. The CDR3 consists of 13 residues. The V end lost 5 bases, the J end lost 6 bases, and 10 bases lay between the germline ends. Germline values: CDR1 SGHTA, CDR2 FQGTGA. This chain's CDR3 is CASSPQSSGELFF. The CDR3 coding sequence is TGTGCCAGCAGCCCCCAGAGCTCCGGGGAGCTGTTTTTT.

By proportion, this clonotype is medium-sized (0.01 to 0.1%). The chain carries TRBV12-3 or TRBV12-4 and TRBJ2-1; the D is unclear. V was clipped by 3 bases and J by 5 bases, with 20 bases between them. The CDR3 loop spans 17 amino acids. This CDR3 is CASSFDGWPNLNNEQFF. CDR3 in DNA: TGTGCCAGCAGTTTTGATGGCTGGCCCAACCTTAACAATGAGCAGTTCTTC.

This clonotype rates as medium-sized (0.01 to 0.1%). The chain couples TRBV6-2 or TRBV6-3 to TRBJ2-1; no definite D call. V lost 4 bases and J 8 bases, leaving 6 bases between the germline ends. The CDR3 covers 11 residues. The V gene's germline CDR1 is MNHEY and CDR2 SVGEGT. The CDR3 coding sequence is TGTGCCAGCAGTTTTACGTATGAGCAGTTCTTC. Its translation is CASSFTYEQFF.

In its sample, this clonotype was seen many times. This sequence joins TRBV28 and TRBJ2-7; D might be TRBD1 (5 bases). In germline, CDR1 is MDHEN, CDR2 SYDVKM. The CDR3 runs to 14 residues. Trimming took 6 bases from V and 2 from J, leaving 14 bases between them. Here the CDR3 reads CASRTALATYEQYF. For the CDR3, the DNA is TGTGCCAGCAGGACAGCGTTGGCAACCTACGAGCAGTACTTC.

This clonotype rates as medium-sized. The CDR3 protein is CASSGATYEQYF. The CDR3 nucleotides read TGTGCCAGCTCGGGGGCCACCTACGAGCAGTACTTC. V usage is TRBV5-5 and J usage is TRBJ2-7; either TRBD1 or TRBD2 may supply D (6 bases each). The V gene lost 7 bases and the J gene lost 2 bases, with 10 bases spanning the gap. The CDR3 consists of 12 residues. Germline loops: CDR1 SGHKS, CDR2 YYEKEE (reference sequence).

This clonotype qualifies as medium-sized. The V call is TRBV9, the J call TRBJ2-3, with D uncertain. Per the germline V gene, CDR1 is SGDLS and CDR2 is YYNGEE. Trimming cost V 0 bases and J 1 base, with 9 bases left between them. This CDR3 region has 15 residues. CDR3 region: CASSVGVTGTDTQYF. CDR3 DNA sequence: TGTGCCAGCAGCGTAGGAGTAACTGGCACAGATACGCAGTATTTT. Full variable domain (outside the CDR3, taken from reference TRBV9 and TRBJ2-3): DSGVTQTPKHLITATGQRVTLRCSPRSGDLSVYWYQQSLDQGLQFLIQYYNGEERAKGNILERFSAQQFPDLHSELNLSSLELGDSALYFCASSVGVTGTDTQYFGPGTRLTVL.

This clonotype is termed medium-sized. In nucleotides, the CDR3 is TGTGCCAGCAGTTACGGGGGGACTGAAGCTTTCTTT. It yields the protein CASSYGGTEAFF. The rearrangement links TRBV6-2 or TRBV6-3 to TRBJ1-1; possibly TRBD1 for D (5 bases). This CDR3 contains 12 residues. Germline CDR1 MNHEY, CDR2 SVGEGT. Trimming removed 2 bases from V and 5 bases from J, with 6 bases in between.

To note about this clonotype: A much larger clone differs by one base, so this may be a read error. V is TRBV20-1 and J is TRBJ1-1; no definite D call. CDR1 DFQATT and CDR2 SNEGSKA come from the germline V gene (reference sequence). This CDR3 comprises 15 residues. CDR3 sequence reads: CSARPAGLENTGAFF. CDR3 nucleotides: TGCAGTGCTAGACCGGCTGGACTGGAGAACACTGGAGCTTTCTTT.

This clonotype is medium-sized. The V and J genes are TRBV20-1 and TRBJ2-1; 7 nucleotides agree with TRBD2. Germline assignment: CDR1 DFQATT and CDR2 SNEGSKA (reference sequence). Trimming cost V 6 bases and J 4 bases; bases outside gene matches: 15. This CDR3 spans 16 amino acids. CDR3 residues: CSARGLAAQSYNEQFF. DNA for the CDR3: TGCAGTGCAAGGGGCCTAGCGGCCCAGAGTTACAATGAGCAGTTCTTC.

This clonotype counts as medium-sized. This sequence joins TRBV6-2 or TRBV6-3 and TRBJ2-3; D remains ambiguous. Germline V CDR1 and CDR2: MNHEY, SVGEGT. This CDR3 contains 14 residues. Deletions cut 5 bases from V and 6 bases from J, with 15 bases between. The CDR3 sequence: CASSTPGGPDTQYF. DNA of the CDR3: TGTGCCAGCAGTACCCCGGGTGGCCCGGATACGCAGTATTTT.

This clonotype was picked up a small number of times. This chain joins TRBV7-2 and TRBJ1-2; 7 nucleotides line up with TRBD1. The trim removed 0 bases at V and 3 bases at J, leaving 7 bases unmatched. The length of the CDR3 is 16 residues. Per germline, CDR1 SGHTA and CDR2 FQGNSA. This CDR3 is CASSLASTGTDYGYTF. The CDR3 DNA sequence: TGTGCCAGCAGCTTAGCTTCGACAGGGACTGACTATGGCTACACCTTC.

The chain combines TRBV5-4 with TRBJ2-3; D ambiguous. The CDR3 is 13 residues long. The ends were cut back, 4 bases at V and 6 bases at J, with 12 bases in the middle. Germline CDR1 reads SGHNT; CDR2 reads YYREEE (reference sequence). The CDR3: CASSRKPEDTQYF. Written as DNA, the CDR3 is TGTGCCAGCAGCCGGAAGCCGGAGGATACGCAGTATTTT.

This clonotype is deemed medium-sized. This rearrangement joins TRBV7-6 to TRBJ2-7; the match to TRBD1 covers 9 bases. This CDR3 has 12 amino acids. After removal of 5 bases from V and 6 bases from J, the junction contained 2 bases not matched to a gene. The germline V gene has CDR1 SGHVS and CDR2 FNYEAQ. Here the CDR3 reads CASSPTGGEQYF. DNA of the CDR3: TGTGCCAGCAGCCCGACAGGGGGCGAGCAGTACTTC.

V and J are TRBV20-1 and TRBJ2-5, with 10 positions matching TRBD2. V dropped 6 bases and J dropped 1; count of bases not matched to a gene: 5. Germline assignment: CDR1 DFQATT and CDR2 SNEGSKA (reference sequence). The CDR3 has 14 amino acids. The DNA for the CDR3 is TGCAGTGCGCGGACTAGCGGCTTCCAAGAGACCCAGTACTTC. Protein: CSARTSGFQETQYF.

This clonotype was seen only a few times. The rearrangement uses TRBV5-5 and TRBJ1-1, with 7 positions matching TRBD1. V was clipped by 4 bases and J by 8 bases; unmatched bases: 11. The CDR3 loop spans 14 amino acids. Per germline, CDR1 SGHKS and CDR2 YYEKEE (reference sequence). CDR3 sequence: CASSPSGGVVEAFF. CDR3 in DNA: TGTGCCAGCAGCCCATCAGGGGGAGTTGTAGAAGCTTTCTTT.

In its sample, this clonotype was seen many times. The chain employs TRBV5-1 and TRBJ1-1; D might be TRBD1 (5 bases). CDR3 size: 14 residues. The germline V gene has CDR1 SGHRS and CDR2 YFSETQ. V gave up 0 bases and J gave up 3 bases, with 9 bases separating them. The CDR3 spells CASSLAREDTEAFF. CDR3 in DNA: TGCGCCAGCAGCTTGGCCAGGGAGGACACTGAAGCTTTCTTT.

Of note for this clonotype: Relative to the germline gene, one junction end is altered; a read error may explain this. V gene TRBV7-9 combines with J gene TRBJ1-3; D is unresolved. This CDR3 contains 17 residues. Germline loops: CDR1 SEHNR, CDR2 FQNEAQ (reference sequence). CDR3 in amino acids: CAISLILGNRPGNTIYF. CDR3 sequence (DNA): TGTGCCATCAGCTTAATTCTGGGCAACCGCCCTGGAAACACCATATATTTT.